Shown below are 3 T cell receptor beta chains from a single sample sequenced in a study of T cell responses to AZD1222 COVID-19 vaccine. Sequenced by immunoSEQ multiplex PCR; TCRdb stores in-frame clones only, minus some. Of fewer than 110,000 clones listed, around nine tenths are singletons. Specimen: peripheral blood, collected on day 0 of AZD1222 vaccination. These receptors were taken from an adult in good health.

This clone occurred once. The CDR3 protein is CASSLVGRGLWEQYF. For the CDR3, the DNA is TGTGCCAGCAGCTTGGTGGGCAGGGGGCTGTGGGAGCAGTACTTC. The gene calls are TRBV5-8 and TRBJ2-7, with 8 bases that match TRBD1. Trimming removed 0 bases from V and 7 bases from J; junction bases left unmatched: 9. Germline V gene data show CDR1 as SGHTS and CDR2 as YDEGEE. The CDR3 is 15 amino acids.

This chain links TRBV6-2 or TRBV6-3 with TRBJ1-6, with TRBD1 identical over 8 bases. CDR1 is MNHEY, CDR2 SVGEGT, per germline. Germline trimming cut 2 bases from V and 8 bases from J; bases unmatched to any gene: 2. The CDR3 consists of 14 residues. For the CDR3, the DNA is TGTGCCAGCAGTTACGGGACAGGATATTCACCCCTCCACTTT. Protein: CASSYGTGYSPLHF.

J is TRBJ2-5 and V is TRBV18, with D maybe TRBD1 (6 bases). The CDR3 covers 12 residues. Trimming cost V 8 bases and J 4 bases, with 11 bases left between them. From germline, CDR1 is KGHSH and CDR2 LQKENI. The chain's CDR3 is CASTQGRETQYF. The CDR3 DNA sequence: TGTGCCAGCACACAGGGCCGAGAGACCCAGTACTTC.